These T cell receptor beta chains were read from a single sample in a study of T cells after yellow fever vaccination. MiXCR was run by TCRdb on the 5' RACE reads, yielding one entry per CDR3 protein. The data show a few hundred thousand distinct CDR3 sequences, approximately 16% seen once. Sequenced here: PBMCs, sampled about 5 days after the first yellow fever vaccination. These receptors all come from a man aged 18-30 years who received the YFV17D yellow fever vaccine. CDR3s include the opening cysteine and the closing phenylalanine or tryptophan. A D gene is named only where the DNA matches it firmly.

.,TRBJ1-4,TRBV4-3,CASSRGWRSDEKLFF
TRBD2,TRBJ2-3,TRBV11-3,CASSLGRANTQYF
.,TRBJ2-5,TRBV7-9,CASSLALGTQYF
.,TRBJ1-1,TRBV11-2,CASSLGLTGIMNTEAFF
TRBD1,TRBJ2-6,TRBV10-3,CAISGPSPGGAGANVLTF
TRBD2,TRBJ2-5,TRBV15,CATSRDSLAGEETQYF
TRBD1,TRBJ1-3,TRBV25-1,CASSDRTGAGNTIYF
TRBD1,TRBJ2-7,TRBV5-1,CASSLFLRVGGASYEQYF
.,TRBJ1-3,TRBV11-2,CASSFHRLSGNTIYF
.,TRBJ2-5,TRBV13,CASSQTSEETQYF
.,TRBJ2-5,TRBV4-3,CASGLGRTETQYF
.,TRBJ2-3,TRBV7-3,CASSSAPGVDTQYF
TRBD1,TRBJ1-4,TRBV5-1,CASSVRTGGLNEKLFF
.,TRBJ2-1,TRBV27,CASSLSPGVEQFF
.,TRBJ2-5,TRBV7-2,CASVRDNGETQYF
TRBD2,TRBJ2-5,TRBV7-3,CASSLDGLAGGQTQYF
.,TRBJ1-3,TRBV9,CASSVAGQPGNTIYF
.,TRBJ1-5,TRBV12-3/TRBV12-4,CASKSGVKNQPQHF
.,TRBJ1-4,TRBV5-1,CASSLPDSYNEKLFF
.,TRBJ1-1,TRBV12-3/TRBV12-4,CASLERTNTEAFF
.,TRBJ1-2,TRBV27,CASSEIPFYGYTF
.,TRBJ1-4,TRBV18,CASSVGARGYEKLFF
.,TRBJ1-1,TRBV4-2,CASSQEARETEAFF
TRBD1,TRBJ2-7,TRBV20-1,CSARRQSGTDYEQYF
TRBD2,TRBJ2-3,TRBV7-9,CASSPSGGDLDTQYF
.,TRBJ1-6,TRBV24-1,CATSDGRYNSPLHF
.,TRBJ2-5,TRBV7-2,CASASPWGRETQYF
.,TRBJ1-5,TRBV20-1,CSAYSVNQPQHF
.,TRBJ1-1,TRBV15,CATSRDGNLNTEAFF
.,TRBJ1-2,TRBV2,CATRPLPSGYTF
.,TRBJ2-7,TRBV7-9,CASSFDSGQRPYF
TRBD1,TRBJ2-2,TRBV5-4,CASSLGTGFNTGELFF
TRBD1,TRBJ1-4,TRBV20-1,CSAPRQGQEKLFF
TRBD2,TRBJ2-5,TRBV20-1,CSAHGSFGGAQETQYF
.,TRBJ2-7,TRBV6-5,CASSSLRGEQYF
.,TRBJ2-2,TRBV5-1,CASSLDHPWTGELFF
.,TRBJ2-2,TRBV5-6,CASSQLAIKDTGELFF
.,TRBJ2-3,TRBV11-2,CASSSLGQAPDTQYF
.,TRBJ2-5,TRBV20-1,CSAPSAGETQYF
TRBD1,TRBJ2-7,TRBV6-2/TRBV6-3,CASSFDRASEQYF
.,TRBJ2-5,TRBV5-4,CASSLVGQGQETQYF
TRBD1,TRBJ1-3,TRBV28,CASSRGQGYSGNTIYF
TRBD2,TRBJ2-3,TRBV4-3,CASSQASAGMLNTQYF